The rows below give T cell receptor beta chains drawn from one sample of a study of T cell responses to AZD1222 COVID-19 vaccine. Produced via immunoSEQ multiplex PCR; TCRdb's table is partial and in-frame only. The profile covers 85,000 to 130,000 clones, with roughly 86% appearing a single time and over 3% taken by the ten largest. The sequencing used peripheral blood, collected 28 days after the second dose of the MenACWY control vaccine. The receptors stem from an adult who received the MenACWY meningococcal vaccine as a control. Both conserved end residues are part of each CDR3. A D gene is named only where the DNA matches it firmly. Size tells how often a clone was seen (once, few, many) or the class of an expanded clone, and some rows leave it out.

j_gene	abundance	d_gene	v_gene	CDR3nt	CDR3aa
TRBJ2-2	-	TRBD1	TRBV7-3	TGTGCCAGCAGCTCGACAGGACAGGGGGCGAACGGGGAGCTGTTTTTT	CASSSTGQGANGELFF
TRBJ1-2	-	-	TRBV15	TGTGCCACCAGCAGAGCCGGCGCGGCAGCGATCTATGGCTACACCTTC	CATSRAGAAAIYGYTF
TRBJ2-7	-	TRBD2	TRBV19	TGTGCCAGTAGTCCTAGGACTAGCGGGGGAGACGAGCAGTACTTC	CASSPRTSGGDEQYF
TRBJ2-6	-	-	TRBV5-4	TGTGCCAGCAGCTCGGGGGGACACCTCTCTGGGGCCAACGTCCTGACTTTC	CASSSGGHLSGANVLTF
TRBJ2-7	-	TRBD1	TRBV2	TGTGCCAGCGACAAGACCGGGACAGGGCACGAGCAGTACTTC	CASDKTGTGHEQYF
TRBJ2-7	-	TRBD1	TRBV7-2	TGTGCCAGCAGCCAACTGCCGGGACAGGGGAACTACGAGCAGTACTTC	CASSQLPGQGNYEQYF
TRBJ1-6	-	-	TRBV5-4	TGTGCCAGCAATACCCGCGGACAGCTTAATTCACCCCTCCACTTT	CASNTRGQLNSPLHF
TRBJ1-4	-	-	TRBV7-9	TGTGCCAGCAGCTTGAATTTGGGGACGGAAGAAAAACTGTTTTTT	CASSLNLGTEEKLFF
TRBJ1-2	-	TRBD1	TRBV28	TGTGCCAGCAGCTCCTCCTGGACAGGGGGGGTGGGTGGCTACACCTTC	CASSSSWTGGVGGYTF
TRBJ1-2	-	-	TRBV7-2	TGTGCCAGCAGCCGCCCTGGTGGGGGCCGGTATGGCTACACCTTC	CASSRPGGGRYGYTF
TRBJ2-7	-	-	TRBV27	TGTGCCAGCAGTTATAGACAGTCCTACGAATCGAAGTACTTC	CASSYRQSYESKYF
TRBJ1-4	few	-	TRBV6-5	TGTGCCAGCAGGGGCGGAAGAATGACTAATGAAAAACTGTTTTTT	CASRGGRMTNEKLFF
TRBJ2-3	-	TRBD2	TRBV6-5	TGTGCCAGCAGCTCACTAGCGGGGATCACAGATACGCAGTATTTT	CASSSLAGITDTQYF
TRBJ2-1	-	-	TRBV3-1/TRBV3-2	TGTGCCAGCAGCCCCGACCGGTCGGAAAAGCAGTTCTTC	CASSPDRSEKQFF
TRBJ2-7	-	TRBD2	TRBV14	TGTGCCAGCAGCCCCCTAGCGGCACCCCCCTACGAGCAGTACTTC	CASSPLAAPPYEQYF
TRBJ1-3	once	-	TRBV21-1	TGTGCCTCCTGGGACGGGACAGGGTCTGGAAACACCATATATTTT	CASWDGTGSGNTIYF
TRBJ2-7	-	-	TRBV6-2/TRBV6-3	TGTGCCAGCAGTTACGGGCAGGGGTGGTACGAGCAGTACTTC	CASSYGQGWYEQYF
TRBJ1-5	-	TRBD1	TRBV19	TGTGCCAGTAGTCTACGGACAGGGGTCGCTCTGGGCAATCAGCCCCAGCATTTT	CASSLRTGVALGNQPQHF
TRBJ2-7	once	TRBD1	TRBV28	TGTGCCAGCAGTTTACCCCAACAGGGGGCGAGGTACGAGCAGTACTTC	CASSLPQQGARYEQYF
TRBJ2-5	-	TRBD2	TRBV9	TGTGCCAGCAGCGTAGGGGCTAGCGGTATCCAAGAGACCCAGTACTTC	CASSVGASGIQETQYF
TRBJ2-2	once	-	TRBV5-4	TGTGCCAGCAGCTTGGCCAGGGGGGGGCGCATGTCCGGGGAGCTGTTTTTT	CASSLARGGRMSGELFF
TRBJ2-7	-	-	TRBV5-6	TGTGCCAGCAGCTTGGCCGGGCAGGGGAGCAACTACGAGCAGTACTTC	CASSLAGQGSNYEQYF
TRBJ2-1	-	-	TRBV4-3	TGCGCCAGCAGCCAAGATCTTGGCAATGAGCAGTTCTTC	CASSQDLGNEQFF
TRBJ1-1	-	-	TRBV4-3	TGCGCCAGCAGCCAAGATCCTGGGGGTTACACTGAAGCTTTCTTT	CASSQDPGGYTEAFF
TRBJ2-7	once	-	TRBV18	TGTGCCAGCTCACCTACTGAATCCTACGAGCAGTACTTC	CASSPTESYEQYF
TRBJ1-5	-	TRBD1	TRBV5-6	TGTGCCAGCAGCTTTGGGACAGCCAATCAGCCCCAGCATTTT	CASSFGTANQPQHF
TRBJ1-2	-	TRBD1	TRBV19	TGTGCCAGTAGTTCATTTGGGGGGACAGGGACTGGCTACACCTTC	CASSSFGGTGTGYTF
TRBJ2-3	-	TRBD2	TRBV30	TGTGCCTGGAACAGCGCGGGGGGTGGCAGGGCAGATACGCAGTATTTT	CAWNSAGGGRADTQYF
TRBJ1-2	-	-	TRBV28	TGTGCCAGTCATAGGCCAGCACCCTTTAACTATGGCTACACCTTC	CASHRPAPFNYGYTF
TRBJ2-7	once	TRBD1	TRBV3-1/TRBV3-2	TGTGCCAGCAGCCAAGATCGAGGACAGGGGTACGAGCAGTACTTC	CASSQDRGQGYEQYF
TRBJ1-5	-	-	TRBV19	TGTGCCAGTAGTATTAACAGGGTCAGTCAGCCCCAGCATTTT	CASSINRVSQPQHF
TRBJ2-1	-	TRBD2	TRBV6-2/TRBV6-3	TGTGCCAGCAGTGGGACGCCGAGAGGAAGCGGGGGGCTCTCATACAATGAGCAGTTCTTC	CASSGTPRGSGGLSYNEQFF